The 17 T cell receptor beta chains in this list originate from one sample, sequenced in a study of vaccination effects on CD4 cells after COVID-19. Viral peptide pool expansion of antigen-specific CD4+ T cells preceded sequencing in the ViraFEST assay. Following culture for around 10 days, CD4+ T cells were isolated. Subjects were given two BNT162b2 or mRNA-1273 vaccine doses. Clones were read by immunoSEQ multiplex PCR, and TCRdb kept only the in-frame ones, dropping some. The profile covers 28,000 or so clones, with 80% to 90% appearing a single time and 1.4% taken by the ten largest. Antigen specificity for these receptors is unknown. The specimen was CD4+ T cells from PBMCs cultured with HCoV-NL63 spike peptides, collected after COVID-19 vaccination. These receptors originate from a human donor who received a COVID-19 vaccine. Some clones in this sample may be carry-over from other donors' samples.

This rearrangement joins TRBV29-1 to TRBJ2-2; perhaps TRBD2 as D (6 bases). The CDR3 consists of 14 residues. The V end was cut by 5 bases, the J end by 3 bases, with 13 bases between. Per the germline V gene, CDR1 is SQVTM and CDR2 is ANQGSEA. CDR3 protein: CSVRGATDTGELFF. As DNA, the CDR3 is TGCAGCGTTCGCGGGGCGACGGACACCGGGGAGCTGTTTTTT.

The genes are TRBV24-1 and TRBJ2-2; D tentatively reads TRBD1 or TRBD2 (6 bases each). The CDR3 spans 16 residues. V was pared by 3 bases and J by 3 bases, with 13 bases between. Per germline, CDR1 KGHDR and CDR2 SFDVKD. The CDR3: CATSDAGHGHTGELFF. DNA for the CDR3: TGTGCCACCAGTGATGCGGGACACGGGCACACCGGGGAGCTGTTTTTT.

This clone appeared a few times. V is TRBV7-2 and J is TRBJ2-7; maybe TRBD2 (6 bases). CDR3 size: 17 residues. Germline V CDR1 and CDR2: SGHTA, FQGNSA. V shed 3 bases and J shed 3 bases, with 21 bases lying between them. CDR3 sequence (DNA): TGTGCCAGCAGCTTTGGGTTGGGGGGTAGGGAATACTACGAGCAGTACGTC. It specifies CASSFGLGGREYYEQYV.

This chain uses TRBV5-5 with TRBJ2-5; no clear D. The CDR3 spans 14 residues. V was pared by 0 bases and J by 4 bases, with 10 bases between. Germline V gives CDR1 SGHKS, CDR2 YYEKEE (reference sequence). The CDR3 DNA reads as TGTGCCAGCAGCTTGGTTACCGGGCCAGAGACCCAGTACTTC. Protein sequence: CASSLVTGPETQYF.

This clone has more than one count but fewer than ten. The CDR3 sequence is CASSLSTGYGEAFF. Here the CDR3 DNA reads TGCGCCAGCAGCTTATCGACAGGGTACGGTGAAGCTTTCTTT. The rearrangement joins TRBV5-1 to TRBJ1-1, with TRBD1 matching 7 bases. From germline, CDR1 is SGHRS and CDR2 YFSETQ. This CDR3 has 14 residues. Trimming took 2 bases from V and 7 from J; bases not matched to a gene: 8.

The chain uses TRBV20-1 and TRBJ2-1, with D possibly TRBD1 on 6 matching bases. The CDR3 runs to 14 residues. Trimming removed 3 bases at V and 8 bases at J, with 17 bases between. The germline gives CDR1 DFQATT, CDR2 SNEGSKA (reference sequence). CDR3 coding DNA: TGCAGTGCTAGTTCCGGGCAGGGGATCGATGAGCAGTTCTTC. It is translated as CSASSGQGIDEQFF.

J is TRBJ1-2 and V is TRBV2; D gene uncertain. The V and J ends lost 6 bases and 8 bases respectively, with 13 bases between them. There are 12 residues in the CDR3. Germline V gene sequence: CDR1 SNHLY, CDR2 FYNNEI. CDR3 sequence reads: CASRLTEYGYTF. Here the CDR3 DNA reads TGTGCCAGCAGGCTGACCGAGTACGGCTACACCTTC. The whole variable domain, remainder taken from reference TRBV2 and TRBJ1-2, is EPEVTQTPSHQVTQMGQEVILRCVPISNHLYFYWYRQILGQKVEFLVSFYNNEISEKSEIFDDQFSVERPDGSNFTLKIRSTKLEDSAMYFCASRLTEYGYTFGSGTRLTVV.

This clone was counted only a few times. The V call is TRBV5-6, the J call TRBJ1-6, with 8 bases lining up with TRBD1. The length of the CDR3 is 14 residues. CDR1 is SGHDT, CDR2 YYEEEE, per germline. Losses at the gene ends were 5 bases for V and 7 bases for J; bases not matched to a gene: 5. In nucleotides, the CDR3 is TGTGCCAGCAGGAGGACAGGGTTGAATTCACCCCTCCACTTT. This sequence encodes CASRRTGLNSPLHF. The whole variable domain, remainder taken from reference TRBV5-6 and TRBJ1-6, is DAGVTQSPTHLIKTRGQQVTLRCSPKSGHDTVSWYQQALGQGPQFIFQYYEEEERQRGNFPDRFSGHQFPNYSSELNVNALLLGDSALYLCASRRTGLNSPLHFGNGTRLTVT.

The V and J genes are TRBV19 and TRBJ2-3; perhaps TRBD1 as D (6 bases). The CDR3 length is 16 residues. Germline V CDR1 and CDR2: LNHDA, SQIVND (reference sequence). V was cut by 3 bases and J by 6 bases, with 19 bases left in between. The CDR3 sequence: CASSIPLPLTGDTQYF. Here the CDR3 DNA reads TGTGCCAGTAGTATCCCTCTTCCTCTTACAGGGGATACGCAGTATTTT.

The rearrangement joins TRBV24-1 to TRBJ2-5; 7 bases line up with TRBD1. V dropped 4 bases and J dropped 4; count of bases not matched to a gene: 14. Germline V gene data show CDR1 as KGHDR and CDR2 as SFDVKD. This CDR3 region has 17 residues. The CDR3 DNA reads as TGTGCCACCAGTGACAATTCCGGGACAGAGAGGAGAGAGACCCAGTACTTC. Protein: CATSDNSGTERRETQYF.

The V gene is TRBV3-1 (or the pseudogene TRBV3-2), the J gene TRBJ2-5; either TRBD1 or TRBD2 may fit D (5 bases each). V shed 2 bases and J shed 1 base, with 14 bases lying between them. The CDR3 is made up of 16 amino acids. CDR1 and CDR2 from the germline V gene are LGHDT and YNNKEL (reference sequence). CDR3 sequence: CASSQPTGTGQETQYF. DNA of the CDR3: TGTGCCAGCAGCCAACCAACCGGGACGGGCCAAGAGACCCAGTACTTC.

The J gene is TRBJ1-2, the V gene TRBV5-4; possible D gene TRBD1, 5 bases. This CDR3 region has 14 residues. Germline CDR1 reads SGHNT; CDR2 reads YYREEE (reference sequence). Trimming pared 4 bases from V and 3 bases from J, leaving 13 bases between. CDR3: CASSLRGGDYGYTF. The CDR3 DNA reads TGTGCCAGCAGCCTCCGGGGGGGGGACTATGGCTACACCTTC.

CDR3: CAWRSGRATGELFF. The CDR3 region has the DNA TGTGCCTGGAGATCTGGCAGGGCCACCGGGGAGCTGTTTTTT. The V call is TRBV30, the J call TRBJ2-2; TRBD1 is a possible D gene (5 bases). Germline V lookup: CDR1 GTSNPN, CDR2 SVGIG (reference sequence). Trimming cost V 3 bases and J 4 bases, with 12 bases left between them. The CDR3 contains 14 residues.

This clone was seen just once. The same CDR3 also results from other DNA sequences found in this sample. The V call is TRBV18, the J call TRBJ2-5; D gene unclear. The CDR3 totals 13 residues. Trimming pared 2 bases from V and 2 bases from J, leaving 6 bases between. Germline CDR1 KGHSH, CDR2 LQKENI. The CDR3 spells CASSPGQQETQYF. The CDR3 DNA reads as TGTGCCAGCTCACCAGGGCAGCAAGAGACCCAGTACTTC.

In this sample, this clone turned up a few times. V and J are TRBV5-1 and TRBJ2-1; D is unresolved. Germline V gene sequence: CDR1 SGHRS, CDR2 YFSETQ. This CDR3 comprises 9 residues. V was pared by 7 bases and J by 8 bases, with 4 bases between. The CDR3 is CASEDEQFF. In DNA, the CDR3 is TGCGCCAGCGAGGATGAGCAGTTCTTC.

This sequence joins TRBV4-1 and TRBJ2-2; possible D gene TRBD2, 5 bases. Germline V gene lookup returns CDR1 MGHRA and CDR2 YSYEKL. The CDR3 length is 17 residues. The V end lost 1 base, the J end lost 6 bases, and 18 bases lay between the germline ends. This chain's CDR3 is CASSQAFTGRGPGELFF. CDR3 DNA sequence: TGCGCCAGCAGCCAAGCCTTTACGGGCCGGGGTCCCGGGGAGCTGTTTTTT.

The V call is TRBV29-1, the J call TRBJ2-1, with D unresolved. CDR1 and CDR2 (germline): SQVTM, ANQGSEA. V was pared by 5 bases and J by 0 bases, with 5 bases between. This CDR3 has 12 residues. The CDR3 region has the DNA TGCAGCGTTAGAGGCTCCTACAATGAGCAGTTCTTC. It translates to CSVRGSYNEQFF.